This T cell receptor (beta chain) was recovered during a study of preoperative IRX-2 immunotherapy in early breast cancer. Treatment given: preoperative locoregional IRX-2 cytokine immunotherapy. This phase Ib study tested locoregional IRX-2 cytokine immunotherapy given before surgery. Using immunoSEQ multiplex PCR, the repertoire was profiled, and TCRdb retains in-frame clones only, with some absent. The profile shows around 30,000 clones, about four fifths of them singletons. The input for sequencing was lymph node tissue, taken before IRX-2 immunotherapy. The TCR sequence derives from a human donor with breast cancer.

The chain's CDR3 is CASSLEGAPNEKLFF. In DNA, the CDR3 is TGTGCCAGCAGCTTAGAGGGGGCCCCTAATGAAAAACTGTTTTTT. The V and J genes are TRBV7-1 and TRBJ1-4; 7 nucleotides agree with TRBD1. TRBV7-1 is treated as an ORF (open reading frame) with a function not yet certain. The CDR3 has 15 residues. J lost 3 bases, V lost 4 bases, and 5 bases had no gene match.